These 13 T cell receptor beta chains were sequenced from one sample in a study of blood T cell repertoires in COVID-19. Only in-frame clones appear in the TCRdb table, and some are missing; sequencing was by immunoSEQ multiplex PCR. The repertoire holds around 270,000 clones, with less than 90% as singletons. Sample: peripheral blood. Receptor source: a man in his 60s with acute or convalescent COVID-19.

The chain links TRBV19 to TRBJ1-5; D unresolved. CDR1 is LNHDA, CDR2 SQIVND, per germline (reference sequence). This CDR3 contains 13 residues. V lost 7 bases to trimming and J lost 3 bases, with 10 bases between them. CDR3 DNA: TGTGCCAGTAAAGACCAGGTCAATCAGCCCCAGCATTTT. Amino acids: CASKDQVNQPQHF. Full variable domain (missing parts from reference TRBV19 and TRBJ1-5): DGGITQSPKYLFRKEGQNVTLSCEQNLNHDAMYWYRQDPGQGLRLIYYSQIVNDFQKGDIAEGYSVSREKKESFPLTVTSAQKNPTAFYLCASKDQVNQPQHFGDGTRLSIL.

V gene TRBV5-8 combines with J gene TRBJ2-7, with TRBD1 identical over 11 bases. Germline CDR1 SGHTS, CDR2 YDEGEE. J gave up 6 bases and V 0 bases, and 5 bases lay outside the gene matches. The CDR3 has 15 residues. CDR3 sequence: CASSLAGQGDSEQYF. In DNA, the CDR3 is TGTGCCAGCAGCTTGGCGGGACAGGGGGACTCCGAGCAGTACTTC. The whole variable domain, filled in from reference TRBV5-8 and TRBJ2-7, reads EAGVTQSPTHLIKTRGQQATLRCSPISGHTSVYWYQQALGLGLQFLLWYDEGEERNRGNFPPRFSGRQFPNYSSELNVNALELEDSALYLCASSLAGQGDSEQYFGPGTRLTVT.

The chain combines TRBV20-1 with TRBJ2-7; D unclear. CDR3 length: 11 residues. Trimming shortened V by 2 bases and J by 2 bases, and 4 bases separated the two germline ends. Germline CDR1 is DFQATT and CDR2 is SNEGSKA (reference sequence). The CDR3 loop is CSARQTYEQYF. CDR3 DNA: TGCAGTGCTAGACAGACCTACGAGCAGTACTTC.

The genes are TRBV20-1 and TRBJ2-7, with a weak D call TRBD2 (6 bases). Germline values: CDR1 DFQATT, CDR2 SNEGSKA (reference sequence). The CDR3 consists of 13 residues. V gave up 3 bases and J gave up 0 bases, with 9 bases separating them. CDR3 protein: CSASGGASYEQYF. In DNA form, the CDR3 reads TGCAGTGCTAGTGGCGGGGCCTCCTACGAGCAGTACTTC.

Note on this clone: One end of the junction is discordant with germline, which a read error may explain. The chain has TRBV7-8 and TRBJ1-2; D might be TRBD1 (5 bases). Germline V gene lookup returns CDR1 SGHVS and CDR2 FQNEAQ. The CDR3 loop spans 15 amino acids. CDR3 bases: TGTGCCAGCAGCTTAGATGTTGGGGCCTCCTATAGCTACACCTTC. This translates into CASSLDVGASYSYTF.

DNA for the CDR3: TGTGCCAGCAGCGTAAAGGGGGCCAAGGTTAGGAATGAGCAGTTCTTC. It codes for CASSVKGAKVRNEQFF. This rearrangement joins TRBV9 to TRBJ2-1, with 7 bases aligning to TRBD1. The V gene end was trimmed by 1 base and the J gene end by 7 bases; junction bases not matched to a gene: 11. The CDR3 consists of 16 residues. Germline CDR1 reads SGDLS; CDR2 reads YYNGEE.

CDR3 region: CASSYFHGVGFETQYF. CDR3 nucleotides: TGTGCCAGCAGTTACTTCCACGGGGTCGGGTTTGAGACCCAGTACTTC. The chain employs TRBV6-5 and TRBJ2-5; D is possibly TRBD2 (5 bases). This CDR3 comprises 16 residues. V was cut by 1 base and J by 5 bases, with 17 bases left in between. Germline V gene sequence: CDR1 MNHEY, CDR2 SVGAGI.

In this sample, this clone turned up a few times. J is TRBJ2-7 and V is TRBV7-9, with D perhaps TRBD2 (6 bases). Trimming cost V 0 bases and J 5 bases, with 26 bases left between them. The CDR3 covers 19 residues. Germline values: CDR1 SEHNR, CDR2 FQNEAQ (reference sequence). CDR3 DNA: TGTGCCAGCAGCTTAGCAAGGCACCTCGGAGGGCCGGTCGGACACGAGCAGTACTTC. This codes for CASSLARHLGGPVGHEQYF.

The chain joins TRBV3-1 (or the pseudogene TRBV3-2) to TRBJ1-4; D is ambiguous. Trimming pared 0 bases from V and 6 bases from J, leaving 17 bases between. Germline V gives CDR1 LGHDT, CDR2 YNNKEL (reference sequence). The CDR3 has 17 residues. CDR3 sequence reads: CASSQEISYRRDEKLFF. The CDR3 nucleotides read TGTGCCAGCAGCCAAGAAATTTCATATAGGAGGGATGAAAAACTGTTTTTT.

This rearrangement joins TRBV28 to TRBJ2-3; D is possibly TRBD1 (6 bases). The CDR3 consists of 14 residues. The V gene lost 6 bases and the J gene lost 1 base, with 11 bases spanning the gap. The V gene's germline CDR1 is MDHEN and CDR2 SYDVKM. This CDR3 reads CASSQGLRTDTQYF. DNA for the CDR3: TGTGCCAGCAGCCAGGGGTTACGCACAGATACGCAGTATTTT.

This chain uses TRBV7-9 with TRBJ2-3; 11 bases map to TRBD2. This CDR3 region has 19 residues. The V and J ends lost 3 bases and 0 bases, in that order; junction bases with no gene match: 11. The germline V gene has CDR1 SEHNR and CDR2 FQNEAQ (reference sequence). The CDR3 is CASSLTSGNFHTSTDTQYF. The CDR3 region has the DNA TGTGCCAGCAGCTTGACTAGCGGGAATTTCCATACTAGCACAGATACGCAGTATTTT. The complete variable domain, with remaining parts taken from reference TRBV7-9 and TRBJ2-3, reads DTGVSQNPRHKITKRGQNVTFRCDPISEHNRLYWYRQTLGQGPEFLTYFQNEAQLEKSRLLSDRFSAERPKGSFSTLEIQRTEQGDSAMYLCASSLTSGNFHTSTDTQYFGPGTRLTVL.

This rearrangement joins TRBV7-9 to TRBJ1-2; D is ambiguous. Trimming removed 5 bases from V and 8 bases from J, with 21 bases in between. CDR1 is SEHNR, CDR2 FQNEAQ, per germline (reference sequence). This CDR3 has 15 amino acids. The CDR3, as DNA: TGTGCCAGCAGCCTCACCCGGGGTAAAGCGGGGGGCTACACCTTC. As protein: CASSLTRGKAGGYTF.

This chain connects TRBV2 to TRBJ1-5, with D possibly being TRBD1 (5 bases). The CDR3 extends over 16 amino acids. The germline V gene has CDR1 SNHLY and CDR2 FYNNEI. V lost 7 bases and J 5 bases, leaving 21 bases between the germline ends. CDR3 region: CASKEGSGASHQPQHF. The CDR3 DNA reads as TGTGCCAGCAAGGAGGGCAGTGGGGCAAGCCATCAGCCCCAGCATTTT.